Given below is one T cell receptor (beta chain) in context. As yet, its antigen is unknown. Each TCR cDNA library carried sample-specific barcodes on both ends. Methods used by the authors: Per-library CDR3 reads ranged roughly 2.2 to 3.6 million; clonotypes, ~90,000 to ~550,000. In TCRdb, the 5' RACE reads were re-called with MiXCR into one record per CDR3 protein. TCRdb, rather than the study authors, made the V and J calls. The data hold a few hundred thousand distinct CDR3 sequences, with roughly 31% observed a single time. This record belongs to a study of identical twins' blood T cells. Findings and limits, study-wide: Twin repertoire similarity may partly reflect shared environment.

The CDR3 consists of 13 residues. Deletions cut 4 bases from V and 0 bases from J, with 6 bases between. CDR1 LNHDA and CDR2 SQIVND come from the germline V gene (reference sequence). The chain couples TRBV19 to TRBJ1-1; no definite D call. The sample comprised PBMCs. This TCR was recovered from a woman aged 18 to 55 in good health. In DNA form, the CDR3 reads TGTGCCAGTAGTAAGAAAATGAACACTGAAGCTTTCTTT. This codes for CASSKKMNTEAFF.